What follows are 24 T cell receptor beta chains derived from one specimen sequenced in a study of early T cells in non-severe SARS-CoV-2 infection. A single record per CDR3 protein comes from TCRdb applying MiXCR to the 5' RACE reads. The data hold about 52,000 distinct CDR3 sequences, with 6.2% observed a single time. Sequencing was carried out using whole blood. These receptors all come from an adult who was a healthcare worker with PCR-confirmed SARS-CoV-2 infection or an uninfected control (not recorded which).

The rearrangement uses TRBV29-1 and TRBJ2-1; 11 bases are a match to TRBD2. The germline V gene encodes CDR1 SQVTM and CDR2 ANQGSEA. The CDR3 length is 14 residues. After removal of 4 bases from V and 3 bases from J, the junction contained 2 bases not matched to a gene. The DNA of the CDR3 is TGCAGCGTTGTCGGGACTAGCGGCTACAATGAGCAGTTCTTC. It codes for CSVVGTSGYNEQFF.

This clonotype has ten or more counts. The V gene is TRBV18, the J gene TRBJ1-5; the D is unclear. Germline loops: CDR1 KGHSH, CDR2 LQKENI. This CDR3 is built from 14 residues. The V and J ends lost 6 bases and 2 bases respectively, with 11 bases between them. CDR3: CASSGGRGNQPQHF. CDR3 DNA sequence: TGTGCCAGCTCGGGTGGTCGGGGCAATCAGCCCCAGCATTTT.

This clonotype was found many times. The chain has TRBV4-3 and TRBJ1-5; D is unresolved. V dropped 4 bases and J dropped 3 bases, with 13 bases sitting between them. Germline CDR1 LGHNA, CDR2 YSLEER. This CDR3 has 15 amino acids. The CDR3 reads CASSPVVGHNQPQHF. In DNA, the CDR3 is TGCGCCAGCAGCCCGGTAGTAGGGCACAATCAGCCCCAGCATTTT.

This clonotype was found a few times. The gene calls are TRBV4-1 and TRBJ2-2; 12 bases line up with TRBD2. The CDR3 extends over 17 amino acids. Unmatched junction bases numbered 8, after V lost 1 base and J lost 8 bases. Germline-derived CDR1 and CDR2 are MGHRA and YSYEKL. CDR3 sequence: CASSQGRTSGVWGELFF. The CDR3 nucleotides read TGCGCCAGCAGCCAAGGGAGGACTAGCGGGGTCTGGGGGGAGCTGTTTTTT.

This clonotype was found many times. The chain links TRBV7-2 to TRBJ1-2, with D possibly being TRBD1 (5 bases). The CDR3 loop spans 18 amino acids. The V and J ends lost 5 bases and 0 bases respectively, with 22 bases between them. Germline V gene lookup returns CDR1 SGHTA and CDR2 FQGNSA. The CDR3 DNA is TGTGCCAGCAGCCCGCGATCGGGACGGATCCTACCTAACTATGGCTACACCTTC. Its translation: CASSPRSGRILPNYGYTF. The entire variable domain, with the rest obtained from reference TRBV7-2 and TRBJ1-2, is as follows: GAGVSQSPSNKVTEKGKDVELRCDPISGHTALYWYRQSLGQGLEFLIYFQGNSAPDKSGLPSDRFSAERTGGSVSTLTIQRTQQEDSAVYLCASSPRSGRILPNYGYTFGSGTRLTVV.

This clonotype was recorded many times. This chain links TRBV13 with TRBJ1-2; no definite D call. The ends were cut back, 5 bases at V and 7 bases at J, with 8 bases in the middle. The CDR3 sequence is 11 residues long. Per the germline V gene, CDR1 is PRHDT and CDR2 is FYEKMQ (reference sequence). The CDR3: CASSMGFGYTF. CDR3 nucleotide sequence: TGTGCCAGCAGCATGGGGTTTGGCTACACCTTC.

In nucleotides, the CDR3 is TGTGCCAGCAGCCCGCGACAGGGAAGGTCGCTCTACGAGCAGTACTTC. Its protein is CASSPRQGRSLYEQYF. The genes are TRBV14 and TRBJ2-7, with 7 bases identical to TRBD1. The germline gives CDR1 SGHDN, CDR2 FVKESK. CDR3 size: 16 residues. V lost 4 bases and J lost 3; bases outside the gene matches: 12.

This clonotype was counted a few times. The chain has TRBV6-2 or TRBV6-3 and TRBJ1-2; 9 bases map to TRBD1. The V and J ends lost 6 bases and 4 bases, in that order; junction bases with no gene match: 3. Germline CDR1 reads MNHEY; CDR2 reads SVGEGT. CDR3 length equals 13 residues. The CDR3 sequence is CASRDRGSYGYTF. CDR3 nucleotide sequence: TGTGCCAGCAGGGACAGGGGCTCCTATGGCTACACCTTC.

This clonotype was recorded a few times. The V call is TRBV24-1, the J call TRBJ2-1, with 12 bases that match TRBD1. There are 15 residues in the CDR3. V lost 3 bases to trimming and J lost 8 bases; unmatched junction nucleotides: 4. The germline CDR1 and CDR2 sequences are KGHDR and SFDVKD. In nucleotides, the CDR3 is TGTGCCACCAGTGATGGGGACAGGGGGCTCGATGAGCAGTTCTTC. This sequence encodes CATSDGDRGLDEQFF.

In its sample, this clonotype was seen many times. The rearrangement uses TRBV11-2 and TRBJ2-3; D may correspond to TRBD1 or TRBD2 (6 bases each). This CDR3 is built from 16 residues. V lost 6 bases and J lost 4, with 20 bases in between. The V gene's germline CDR1 is SGHAT and CDR2 FQNNGV. Here the CDR3 reads CASSKRNGGKADTQYF. CDR3 in DNA: TGTGCCAGCAGTAAAAGGAACGGGGGCAAGGCAGATACGCAGTATTTT.

This clonotype appeared many times. The chain has TRBV9 and TRBJ1-1; 12 nucleotides line up with TRBD1. V lost 3 bases, J lost 0 bases, and 0 bases stayed unmatched. The germline V gene encodes CDR1 SGDLS and CDR2 YYNGEE. The length of the CDR3 is 15 residues. Here the CDR3 reads CASSGDRGLNTEAFF. The CDR3 DNA sequence: TGTGCCAGCAGCGGGGACAGGGGGCTGAACACTGAAGCTTTCTTT. Supplemented by reference TRBV9 and TRBJ1-1, the full variable domain reads DSGVTQTPKHLITATGQRVTLRCSPRSGDLSVYWYQQSLDQGLQFLIQYYNGEERAKGNILERFSAQQFPDLHSELNLSSLELGDSALYFCASSGDRGLNTEAFFGQGTRLTVV.

This clonotype was observed many times. The V call is TRBV5-6, the J call TRBJ2-7; perhaps TRBD2 as D (6 bases). Germline loops: CDR1 SGHDT, CDR2 YYEEEE. CDR3 size: 14 residues. The V and J ends lost 2 bases and 4 bases respectively, with 13 bases between them. The CDR3 coding sequence is TGTGCCAGCAGCTTCGTGACTAGTGATTACGAGCAGTACTTC. Translating it yields CASSFVTSDYEQYF.

The sample holds many counts of this clonotype. The rearrangement links TRBV5-1 to TRBJ1-5, with TRBD1 identical over 9 bases. V gave up 4 bases and J gave up 6 bases; unmatched junction bases: 5. Per germline, CDR1 SGHRS and CDR2 YFSETQ. CDR3 length: 14 residues. The CDR3 spells CASSLDRGSQPQHF. The CDR3 region has the DNA TGCGCCAGCAGCCTGGACAGGGGAAGTCAGCCCCAGCATTTT.

This clonotype has a count of ten or more. The DNA for the CDR3 is TGTGCCAGCAGCCAAGGGTCGGCGGATCCCTACGAGCAGTACTTC. Its translation: CASSQGSADPYEQYF. V gene TRBV4-2 combines with J gene TRBJ2-7; D not certain. The germline V and J ends were trimmed by 1 base and 2 bases, with 12 bases remaining between them. This CDR3 has 15 residues. The germline V gene encodes CDR1 LGHNA and CDR2 YNFKEQ.

This clonotype was observed many times. The J gene is TRBJ1-1, the V gene TRBV30, with 9 bases identical to TRBD1. J lost 7 bases, V lost 2 bases, and 8 bases had no gene match. Germline loops: CDR1 GTSNPN, CDR2 SVGIG (reference sequence). The CDR3 covers 14 residues. The CDR3 region is CAWSRGTGWGEAFF. In DNA, the CDR3 is TGTGCCTGGAGTAGGGGGACAGGGTGGGGTGAAGCTTTCTTT.

This clonotype has a handful of counts. This chain uses TRBV7-9 with TRBJ1-2; TRBD1 matches 9 bases. The V segment lost 5 bases and the J segment 6 bases; nucleotides outside the gene matches: 4. The CDR3 covers 13 residues. Germline V gives CDR1 SEHNR, CDR2 FQNEAQ (reference sequence). CDR3 nucleotide sequence: TGTGCCAGCAGCCTACAGGGGGCTGATGGCTACACCTTC. Protein sequence: CASSLQGADGYTF.

This clonotype was detected a few times. The CDR3 bases are TGCGCCAGCAGCCAGCGGGAGAGGGATGTCTATGGCTACACCTTC. Protein: CASSQRERDVYGYTF. The genes are TRBV4-3 and TRBJ1-2; no clear D gene. This CDR3 region has 15 residues. Germline lookup yields CDR1 LGHNA and CDR2 YSLEER. The germline V and J ends were trimmed by 3 bases and 4 bases, with 15 bases remaining between them.

The chain recombines TRBV7-2 with TRBJ2-3; 9 nucleotides agree with TRBD2. Germline CDR1 reads SGHTA; CDR2 reads FQGNSA. There are 16 residues in the CDR3. V was pared by 5 bases and J by 3 bases, with 9 bases of the junction left unmatched. This chain's CDR3 is CASSPRLAGTTDTQYF. CDR3 in DNA: TGTGCCAGCAGCCCCCGGCTAGCGGGGACGACAGATACGCAGTATTTT. Variable domain in full (rest from reference TRBV7-2 and TRBJ2-3): GAGVSQSPSNKVTEKGKDVELRCDPISGHTALYWYRQSLGQGLEFLIYFQGNSAPDKSGLPSDRFSAERTGGSVSTLTIQRTQQEDSAVYLCASSPRLAGTTDTQYFGPGTRLTVL.

There are many counts of this clonotype. The genes are TRBV6-5 and TRBJ1-1; D ambiguous. The CDR3 totals 13 residues. Trimming removed 2 bases at V and 3 bases at J, with 7 bases between. Germline loops: CDR1 MNHEY, CDR2 SVGAGI. This CDR3 is CASSYGTYTEAFF. In DNA, the CDR3 is TGTGCCAGCAGTTACGGCACTTACACTGAAGCTTTCTTT.

The gene calls are TRBV6-2 or TRBV6-3 and TRBJ1-2; D gene ambiguous. V was cut by 4 bases and J by 0 bases, with 9 bases left in between. The CDR3 extends over 14 amino acids. Germline V lookup: CDR1 MNHEY, CDR2 SVGEGT. The CDR3 nucleotides are TGTGCCAGCAGTTCGCCAAGAACTAACTATGGCTACACCTTC. This codes for CASSSPRTNYGYTF.

This clonotype was observed many times. The chain couples TRBV28 to TRBJ2-7, with D perhaps TRBD1 (5 bases). Per the germline V gene, CDR1 is MDHEN and CDR2 is SYDVKM. V lost 0 bases and J 3 bases, leaving 9 bases between the germline ends. This CDR3 is built from 14 residues. The CDR3 DNA reads as TGTGCCAGCAGTTTATGGCTAGGGGACTACGAGCAGTACTTC. Amino acids: CASSLWLGDYEQYF.

This clonotype has ten or more counts. V gene TRBV30 combines with J gene TRBJ2-3, with 7 positions matching TRBD2. The CDR3 loop spans 15 amino acids. J gave up 4 bases and V 0 bases, and 7 bases lay outside the gene matches. Germline values: CDR1 GTSNPN, CDR2 SVGIG (reference sequence). CDR3 loop: CAWSVLRDYSDTQYF. The CDR3 region has the DNA TGTGCCTGGAGTGTACTTAGGGACTACTCAGATACGCAGTATTTT.

This clonotype came up a few times. The J gene is TRBJ1-6, the V gene TRBV28, with TRBD1 as a possible D gene (6 bases). This CDR3 region has 15 residues. Germline assignment: CDR1 MDHEN and CDR2 SYDVKM. With 6 bases removed from V and 0 bases from J, the gap between germline ends came to 9 bases. The CDR3 coding sequence is TGTGCCAGCAGCACAGGGAGCTCCTATAATTCACCCCTCCACTTT. It yields the protein CASSTGSSYNSPLHF.

This clonotype showed up just a few times. The chain joins TRBV5-1 to TRBJ2-7; D tentatively fits TRBD1 or TRBD2 (5 bases each). Germline values: CDR1 SGHRS, CDR2 YFSETQ. The CDR3 is 15 residues long. V was trimmed by 0 bases and J by 3 bases, leaving 13 bases between them. The CDR3: CASSLAGTASYEQYF. CDR3 sequence (DNA): TGCGCCAGCAGCTTGGCGGGGACGGCGAGCTACGAGCAGTACTTC.